What follows is one TCR beta chain and its context. The antigen it binds to is not known. No much larger clone exists at a distance of one base, and base qualities are not known. The junction shows trimming of 7 bases on V and 4 bases on J, and the gene matches do not reach 11 bases of it. From the cysteine through the phenylalanine, the CDR3 covers 16 amino acids. Only the CDR3 portion is preserved as DNA: 48 bases, with reading frame beginning at the first base. CDR1 SGHRS and CDR2 YFSETQ were looked up in the germline V gene. Donors were immunologically healthy infants undergoing open corrective cardiac surgery for congenital heart defects in Finland. During surgery, a small roughly 0.5-1 mL aliquot of peripheral blood was collected from four of the eight donors. Instead of starting from a fixed cell number, genomic DNA extraction from blood samples used all available leukocytes. ACK lysis buffer was used to remove erythrocytes from the blood, and the remaining leukocytes were kept as pellets at -70 degrees C. A QIAsymphony instrument was used to extract genomic DNA from frozen cell pellets.

The immunoSEQ multiplex PCR assay was used to amplify the TCRB and TCRAD loci from a standardized quantity of quality-controlled genomic DNA. Amplicons spanned the V(D)J region at a length sufficient to cover the CDR3 and identify V and J genes. Through the commercial immunoSEQ service, the amplicons were sequenced on an Illumina platform. The authors' pipeline ran thus. Primer bias and sequencing errors were corrected as previously described, and TCRAD and TCRB were defined on the basis of the IMGT database. Analysis of the repertoires was done with immunoSEQ Analyzer 3.0 and VDJTools and included basic statistics, V/J segment usage, diversity estimates, rarefaction and pairwise overlap. To estimate diversity, the Chao1, ChaoE, Efron-Thisted, Shannon and inverse Simpson indices were applied, and diversity was also estimated on datasets down-sampled to the smallest sample. For repertoire overlap, CDR3 nucleotide sequence, V gene and J gene had to match strictly, and clustering was done by Jaccard-based multidimensional scaling. In its TCRdb copy, this immuneACCESS table keeps in-frame sequences only and misses some clones. Where compared with another copy, unresolved V genes explain less than half of these, and the others have no known cause. The DNA was the basis for D and trimming; V, J and clone size are from that table. Counted in this sample were about 50,000 clones; just under 95% of them appeared once. Under 0.2% of the sample lies in the top ten.

The source of the sample is a study of human thymus T cells (TCRdb year 2020). Background for the entire study: The study described the TCR alpha and beta repertoires in about eight infant thymus samples and a few matching peripheral blood samples. The infant donors were about 6 to 244 days old, and the cohort included six or seven males and two females.

Broader findings and caveats from the paper: Biased V and J gene segment usage appeared to be present in both thymic and peripheral blood repertoires. On average, thymus samples gave 750,000 to 950,000 unique TCRB clonotypes, whereas blood samples gave around 80,000.

The sequence derives from a girl under three years old with a congenital heart defect but otherwise immunologically healthy. The sequencing input was blood. Recombination connected TRBV5-1 to TRBJ2-3; TRBD2 agrees with 11 junctional bases. The bases read TGCGCCAGCCGGACCCTAGCGGGAGGAATCGCAGATACGCAGTATTTT. Its translation reads: CASRTLAGGIADTQYF.